This passage covers 5 T cell receptor beta chains from one sample sequenced in a study of blood T cell repertoires in COVID-19. TCRdb keeps only in-frame clones here, not all; method: immunoSEQ multiplex PCR. Altogether 35,000 to 55,000 clones are present, approximately 71% being singletons, with the ten largest covering 6.2%. Sequencing was performed on peripheral blood. Receptor source: a man at least 80 years old with acute or convalescent COVID-19.

The gene calls are TRBV21-1 and TRBJ2-1; the D call in the table, TRBD1, was not verified against the DNA. TRBV21-1 is listed as a pseudogene. The CDR3 has 17 residues. The CDR3 here is CASSKNYAGIWDNEQFF. As DNA, the CDR3 is TGTGCCAGCAGCAAAAATTACGCAGGGATTTGGGACAATGAGCAGTTCTTC.

CDR3 nucleotide sequence: TGTGCCAGCAGCCTGGACAGGGCTAGCGAGCAGTACTTC. This translates into CASSLDRASEQYF. The rearrangement links TRBV5-4 to TRBJ2-7; TRBD1 matches at 8 bases. CDR1 SGHNT and CDR2 YYREEE come from the germline V gene (reference sequence). CDR3 length equals 13 residues. The J segment lost 6 bases and the V segment lost 4 bases, leaving 6 bases of the junction unmatched.

The chain uses TRBV11-3 and TRBJ2-1; D is ambiguous. V lost 1 base, J lost 8 bases, and 15 bases lay in between. Germline CDR1 SGHNT, CDR2 YENEEA. The CDR3 spans 15 residues. The chain's CDR3 is CASSLGPNMQYEQFF. The CDR3 bases are TGTGCCAGCAGCTTAGGCCCCAATATGCAGTATGAGCAGTTCTTC.

The V gene is TRBV7-9, the J gene TRBJ2-1, with 7 bases lining up with TRBD2. V lost 1 base to trimming and J lost 8 bases; unmatched junction nucleotides: 5. CDR3 length: 14 residues. Germline values: CDR1 SEHNR, CDR2 FQNEAQ (reference sequence). CDR3: CASSLEGGPHEQFF. CDR3 coding DNA: TGTGCCAGCAGCTTAGAGGGAGGGCCGCATGAGCAGTTCTTC.

V usage is TRBV7-2 and J usage is TRBJ1-6; the D gene is possibly TRBD1 (5 bases). Germline V gene data show CDR1 as SGHTA and CDR2 as FQGNSA. V was clipped by 2 bases and J by 0 bases, with 11 bases between them. The CDR3 is 17 amino acids. The CDR3 is CASSLRAGGSYNSPLHF. DNA of the CDR3: TGTGCCAGCAGCTTAAGGGCGGGGGGCTCCTATAATTCACCCCTCCACTTT.